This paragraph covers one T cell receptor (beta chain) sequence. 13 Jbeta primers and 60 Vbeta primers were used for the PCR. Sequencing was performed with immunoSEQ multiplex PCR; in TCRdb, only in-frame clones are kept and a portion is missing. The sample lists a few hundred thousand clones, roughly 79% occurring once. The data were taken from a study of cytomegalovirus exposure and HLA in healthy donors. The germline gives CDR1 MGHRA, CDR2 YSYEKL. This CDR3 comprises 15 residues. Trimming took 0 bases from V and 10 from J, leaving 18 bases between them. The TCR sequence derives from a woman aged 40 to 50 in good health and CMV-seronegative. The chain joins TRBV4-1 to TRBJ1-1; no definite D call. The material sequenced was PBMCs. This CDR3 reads CASSQENPTRNRAFF. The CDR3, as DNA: TGCGCCAGCAGCCAAGAAAACCCTACCCGAAATAGAGCTTTCTTT.